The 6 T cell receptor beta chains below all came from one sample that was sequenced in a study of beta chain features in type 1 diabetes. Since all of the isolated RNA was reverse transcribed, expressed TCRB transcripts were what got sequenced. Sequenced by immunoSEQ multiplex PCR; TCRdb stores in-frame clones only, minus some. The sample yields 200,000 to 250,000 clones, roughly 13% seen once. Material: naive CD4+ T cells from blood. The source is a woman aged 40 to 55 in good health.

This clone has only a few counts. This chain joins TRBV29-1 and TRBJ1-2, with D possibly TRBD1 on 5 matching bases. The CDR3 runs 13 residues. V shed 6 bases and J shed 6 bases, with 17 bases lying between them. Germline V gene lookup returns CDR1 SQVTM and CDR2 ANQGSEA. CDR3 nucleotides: TGCAGCGTCTCTCGTGGGGCGCCTGATGGCTACACCTTC. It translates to CSVSRGAPDGYTF.

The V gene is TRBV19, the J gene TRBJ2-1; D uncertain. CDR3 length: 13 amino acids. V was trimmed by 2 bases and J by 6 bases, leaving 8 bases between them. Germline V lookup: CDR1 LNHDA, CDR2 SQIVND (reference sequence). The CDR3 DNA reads TGTGCCAGTAGTATACCGTATCGCAATGAGCAGTTCTTC. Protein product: CASSIPYRNEQFF.

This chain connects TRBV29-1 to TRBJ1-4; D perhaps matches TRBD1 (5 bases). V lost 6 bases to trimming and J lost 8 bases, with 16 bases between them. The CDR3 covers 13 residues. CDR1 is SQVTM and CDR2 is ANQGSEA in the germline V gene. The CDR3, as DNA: TGCAGCGTGGGGGGACTTTCGCGGGAAAAACTGTTTTTT. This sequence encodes CSVGGLSREKLFF.

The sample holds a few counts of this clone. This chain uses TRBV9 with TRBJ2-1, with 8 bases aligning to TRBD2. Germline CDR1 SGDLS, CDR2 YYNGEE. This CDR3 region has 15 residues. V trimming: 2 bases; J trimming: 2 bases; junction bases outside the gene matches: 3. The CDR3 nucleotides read TGTGCCAGCAGCGTCTTAGCGGGGACCTACAATGAGCAGTTCTTC. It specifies CASSVLAGTYNEQFF.

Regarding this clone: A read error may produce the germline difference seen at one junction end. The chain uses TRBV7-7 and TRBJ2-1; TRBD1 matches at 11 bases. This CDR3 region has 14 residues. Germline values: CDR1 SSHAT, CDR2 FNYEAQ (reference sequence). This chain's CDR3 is CASSLGTGGNEQFF. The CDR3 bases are TGTGCTAGCAGCTTAGGGACAGGGGGTAATGAGCAGTTCTTC.

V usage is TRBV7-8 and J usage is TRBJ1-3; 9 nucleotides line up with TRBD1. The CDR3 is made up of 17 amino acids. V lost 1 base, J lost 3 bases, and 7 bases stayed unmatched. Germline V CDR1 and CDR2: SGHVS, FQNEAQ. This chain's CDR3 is CASSLVVNRGLGNTIYF. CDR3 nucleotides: TGTGCCAGCAGCTTAGTAGTGAACAGGGGGCTTGGAAACACCATATATTTT.